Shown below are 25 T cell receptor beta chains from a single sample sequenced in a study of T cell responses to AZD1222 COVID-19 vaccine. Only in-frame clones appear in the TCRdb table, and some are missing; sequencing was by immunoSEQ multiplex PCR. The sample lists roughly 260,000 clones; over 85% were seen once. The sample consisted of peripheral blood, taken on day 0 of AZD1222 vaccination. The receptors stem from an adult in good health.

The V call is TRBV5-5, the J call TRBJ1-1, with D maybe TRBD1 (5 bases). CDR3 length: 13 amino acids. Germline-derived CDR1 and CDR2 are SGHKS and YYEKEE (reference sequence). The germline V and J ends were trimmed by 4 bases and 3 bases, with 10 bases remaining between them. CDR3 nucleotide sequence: TGTGCCAGCAGCCCAGGGTCCTACACTGAAGCTTTCTTT. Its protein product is CASSPGSYTEAFF. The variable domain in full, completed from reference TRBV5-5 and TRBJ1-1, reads DAGVTQSPTHLIKTRGQQVTLRCSPISGHKSVSWYQQVLGQGPQFIFQYYEKEERGRGNFPDRFSARQFPNYSSELNVNALLLGDSALYLCASSPGSYTEAFFGQGTRLTVV.

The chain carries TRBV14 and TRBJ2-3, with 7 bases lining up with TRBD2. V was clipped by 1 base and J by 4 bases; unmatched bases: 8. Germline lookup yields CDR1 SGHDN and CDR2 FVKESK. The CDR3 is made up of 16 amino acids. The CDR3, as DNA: TGTGCCAGCAGCCAAGGTTCGCGGGAGAAGGCAGATACGCAGTATTTT. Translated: CASSQGSREKADTQYF.

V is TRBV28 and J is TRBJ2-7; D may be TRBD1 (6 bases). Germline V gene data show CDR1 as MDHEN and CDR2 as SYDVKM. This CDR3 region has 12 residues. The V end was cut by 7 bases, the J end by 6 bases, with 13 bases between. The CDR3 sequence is CASKQGVREQYF. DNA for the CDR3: TGTGCCAGCAAACAGGGAGTACGCGAGCAGTACTTC.

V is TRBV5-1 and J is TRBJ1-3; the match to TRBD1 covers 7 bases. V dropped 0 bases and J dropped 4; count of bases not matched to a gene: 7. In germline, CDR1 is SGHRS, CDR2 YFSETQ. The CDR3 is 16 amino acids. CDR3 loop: CASSLGPPTGGNTIYF. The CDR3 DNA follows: TGCGCCAGCAGCTTGGGGCCCCCGACAGGGGGAAACACCATATATTTT.

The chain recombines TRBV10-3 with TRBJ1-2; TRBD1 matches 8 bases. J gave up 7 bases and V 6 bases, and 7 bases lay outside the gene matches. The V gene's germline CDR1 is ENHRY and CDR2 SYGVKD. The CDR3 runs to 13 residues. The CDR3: CAISADREVGYTF. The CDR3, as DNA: TGTGCCATCAGCGCGGACAGGGAGGTTGGCTACACCTTC.

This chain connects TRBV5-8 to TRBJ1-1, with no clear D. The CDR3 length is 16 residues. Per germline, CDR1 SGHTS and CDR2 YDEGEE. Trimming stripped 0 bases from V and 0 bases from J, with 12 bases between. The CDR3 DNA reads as TGTGCCAGCAGCTTGGCCGTGTTATTTATGAACACTGAAGCTTTCTTT. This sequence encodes CASSLAVLFMNTEAFF. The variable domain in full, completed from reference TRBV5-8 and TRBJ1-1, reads EAGVTQSPTHLIKTRGQQATLRCSPISGHTSVYWYQQALGLGLQFLLWYDEGEERNRGNFPPRFSGRQFPNYSSELNVNALELEDSALYLCASSLAVLFMNTEAFFGQGTRLTVV.

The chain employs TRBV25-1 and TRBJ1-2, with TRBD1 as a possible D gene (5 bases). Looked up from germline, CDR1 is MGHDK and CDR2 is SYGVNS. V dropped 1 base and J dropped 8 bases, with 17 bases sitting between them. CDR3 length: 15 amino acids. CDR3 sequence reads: CASSESGWGRRGYTF. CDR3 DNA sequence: TGTGCCAGCAGTGAATCGGGCTGGGGACGTCGGGGCTACACCTTC.

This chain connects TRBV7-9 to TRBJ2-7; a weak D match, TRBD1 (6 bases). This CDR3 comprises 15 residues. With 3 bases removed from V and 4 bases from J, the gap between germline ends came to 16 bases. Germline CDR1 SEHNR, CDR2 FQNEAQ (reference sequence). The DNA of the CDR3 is TGTGCCAGCAGCTTCGCATCACAGGGAGTGTACGAGCAGTACTTC. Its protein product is CASSFASQGVYEQYF.

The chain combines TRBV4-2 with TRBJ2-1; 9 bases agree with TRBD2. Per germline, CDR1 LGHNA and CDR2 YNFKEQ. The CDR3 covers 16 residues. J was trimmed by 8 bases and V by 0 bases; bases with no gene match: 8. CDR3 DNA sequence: TGTGCCAGCAGCCAAGATCGGGGACTAGCTGGCGATGAGCAGTTCTTC. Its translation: CASSQDRGLAGDEQFF.

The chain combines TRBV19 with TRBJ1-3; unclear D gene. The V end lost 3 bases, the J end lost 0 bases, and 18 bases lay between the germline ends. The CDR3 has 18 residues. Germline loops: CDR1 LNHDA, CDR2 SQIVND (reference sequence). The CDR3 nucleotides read TGTGCCAGTAGTATTGATGGGATCGCGGCTCGCTCTGGAAACACCATATATTTT. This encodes CASSIDGIAARSGNTIYF.

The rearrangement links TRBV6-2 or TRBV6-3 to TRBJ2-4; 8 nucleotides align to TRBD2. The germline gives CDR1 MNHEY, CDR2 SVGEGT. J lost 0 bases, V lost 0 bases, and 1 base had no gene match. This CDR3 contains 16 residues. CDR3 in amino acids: CASSYSLAGAKNIQYF. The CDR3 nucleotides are TGTGCCAGCAGTTACTCCCTAGCGGGAGCCAAAAACATTCAGTACTTC.

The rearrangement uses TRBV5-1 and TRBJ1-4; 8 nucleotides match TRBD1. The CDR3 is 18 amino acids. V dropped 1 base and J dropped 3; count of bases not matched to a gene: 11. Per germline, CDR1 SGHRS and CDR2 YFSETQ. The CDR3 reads CASSLRPTGAVANEKLFF. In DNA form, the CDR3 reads TGCGCCAGCAGCTTGCGACCGACAGGGGCGGTTGCTAATGAAAAACTGTTTTTT.

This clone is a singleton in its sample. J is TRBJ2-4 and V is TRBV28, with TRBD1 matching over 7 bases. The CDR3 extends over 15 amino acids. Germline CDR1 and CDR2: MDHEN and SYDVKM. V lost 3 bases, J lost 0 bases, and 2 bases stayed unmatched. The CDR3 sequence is CASSLTGIAKNIQYF. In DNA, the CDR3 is TGTGCCAGCAGTTTGACAGGGATAGCCAAAAACATTCAGTACTTC. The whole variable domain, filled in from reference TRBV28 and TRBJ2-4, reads DVKVTQSSRYLVKRTGEKVFLECVQDMDHENMFWYRQDPGLGLRLIYFSYDVKMKEKGDIPEGYSVSREKKERFSLILESASTNQTSMYLCASSLTGIAKNIQYFGAGTRLSVL.

The CDR3 sequence is CASSLAAGELFF. The CDR3 region has the DNA TGTGCCAGCAGTTTAGCGGCCGGGGAGCTGTTTTTT. The V call is TRBV27, the J call TRBJ2-2, with D hard to call. Trimming cost V 2 bases and J 6 bases, with 4 bases left between them. Looked up from germline, CDR1 is MNHEY and CDR2 is SMNVEV (reference sequence). The CDR3 spans 12 residues.

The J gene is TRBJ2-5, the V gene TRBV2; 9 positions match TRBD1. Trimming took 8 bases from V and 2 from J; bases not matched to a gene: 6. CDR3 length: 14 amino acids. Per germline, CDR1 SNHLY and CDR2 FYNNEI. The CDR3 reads CASGSDRGQETQYF. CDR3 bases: TGTGCCAGCGGGTCGGACAGGGGACAAGAGACCCAGTACTTC.

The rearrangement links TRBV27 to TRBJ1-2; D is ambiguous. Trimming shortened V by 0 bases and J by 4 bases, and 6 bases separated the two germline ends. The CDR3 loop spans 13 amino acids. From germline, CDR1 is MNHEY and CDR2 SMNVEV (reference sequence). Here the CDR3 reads CASSLSAGYGYTF. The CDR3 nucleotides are TGTGCCAGCAGTTTATCAGCGGGCTATGGCTACACCTTC.

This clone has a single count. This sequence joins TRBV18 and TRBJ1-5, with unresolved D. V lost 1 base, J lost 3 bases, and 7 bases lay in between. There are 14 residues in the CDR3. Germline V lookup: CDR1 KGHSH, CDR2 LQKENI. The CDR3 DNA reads TGTGCCAGCTCACCACGCCAGTCCAATCAGCCCCAGCATTTT. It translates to CASSPRQSNQPQHF.

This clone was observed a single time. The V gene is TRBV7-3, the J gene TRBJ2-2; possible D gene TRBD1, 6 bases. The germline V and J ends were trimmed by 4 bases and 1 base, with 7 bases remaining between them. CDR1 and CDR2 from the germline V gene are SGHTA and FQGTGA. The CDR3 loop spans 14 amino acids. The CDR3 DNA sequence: TGTGCCAGCAGCTCAGGGGTGAACACCGGGGAGCTGTTTTTT. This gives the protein CASSSGVNTGELFF.

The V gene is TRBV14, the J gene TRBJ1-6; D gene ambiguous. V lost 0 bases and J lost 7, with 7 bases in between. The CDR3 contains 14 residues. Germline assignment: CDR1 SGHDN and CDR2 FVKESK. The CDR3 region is CASSQDGRNSPLHF. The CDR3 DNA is TGTGCCAGCAGCCAAGATGGAAGGAATTCACCCCTCCACTTT. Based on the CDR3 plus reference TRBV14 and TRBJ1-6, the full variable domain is EAGVTQFPSHSVIEKGQTVTLRCDPISGHDNLYWYRRVMGKEIKFLLHFVKESKQDESGMPNNRFLAERTGGTYSTLKVQPAELEDSGVYFCASSQDGRNSPLHFGNGTRLTVT.

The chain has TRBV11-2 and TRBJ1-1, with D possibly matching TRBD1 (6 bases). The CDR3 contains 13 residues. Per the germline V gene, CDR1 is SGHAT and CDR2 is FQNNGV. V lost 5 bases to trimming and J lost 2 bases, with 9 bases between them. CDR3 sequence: CASSLGGNTEAFF. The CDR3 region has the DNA TGTGCCAGCAGCCTAGGGGGAAACACTGAAGCTTTCTTT.

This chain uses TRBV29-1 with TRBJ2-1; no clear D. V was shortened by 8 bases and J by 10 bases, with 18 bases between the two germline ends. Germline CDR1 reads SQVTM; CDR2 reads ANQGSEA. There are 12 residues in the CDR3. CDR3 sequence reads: CSLLKTSREQFF. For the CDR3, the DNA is TGCAGCTTACTTAAAACCTCAAGAGAGCAGTTCTTC.

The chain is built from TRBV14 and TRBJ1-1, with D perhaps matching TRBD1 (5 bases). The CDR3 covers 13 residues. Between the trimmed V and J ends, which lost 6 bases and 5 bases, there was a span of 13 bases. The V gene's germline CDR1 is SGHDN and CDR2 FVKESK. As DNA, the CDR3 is TGTGCCAGCAGTCTCGGGGGAGGGACTGAAGCTTTCTTT. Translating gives CASSLGGGTEAFF.

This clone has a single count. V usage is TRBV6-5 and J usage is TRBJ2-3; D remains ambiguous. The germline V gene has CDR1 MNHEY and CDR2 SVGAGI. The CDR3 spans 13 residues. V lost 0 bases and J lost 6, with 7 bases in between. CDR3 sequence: CASSYSGADTQYF. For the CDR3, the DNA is TGTGCCAGCAGTTACTCTGGAGCGGATACGCAGTATTTT.

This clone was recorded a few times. The CDR3 spells CASSYRGNGKLFF. DNA for the CDR3: TGTGCCAGCAGTTACAGGGGTAATGGGAAACTGTTTTTT. J is TRBJ1-4 and V is TRBV12-3 or TRBV12-4; 7 nucleotides align to TRBD1. Unmatched junction bases numbered 7, after V lost 4 bases and J lost 11 bases. CDR3 size: 13 residues.

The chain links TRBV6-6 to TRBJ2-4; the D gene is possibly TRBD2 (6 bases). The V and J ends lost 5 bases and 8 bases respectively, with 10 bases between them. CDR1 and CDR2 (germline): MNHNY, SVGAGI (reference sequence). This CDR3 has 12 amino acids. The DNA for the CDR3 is TGTGCCAGCAGTCCGACTAGGGACATTCAGTACTTC. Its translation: CASSPTRDIQYF.